Listed below are T cell receptor beta chains from one sample, sequenced in a study of blood T cells in healthy people across ages. TCRdb independently ran MiXCR on the 5' RACE reads; one entry per CDR3 protein. In the table there are roughly 1,700,000 distinct CDR3 sequences, roughly 27% of which are singletons. Sequencing was performed on blood. These TCRs come from a woman under 40 in good health. Each CDR3 is given with its conserved first and last residue. D genes are given only for firm matches. Size values are once, few and many counts, or a class for expanded clones, and some rows have none.

CDR3nt	CDR3aa	j_gene	v_gene	abundance	d_gene
TGTGCCTGCCGGGTACCCTACGAGCAGTACTTC	CACRVPYEQYF	TRBJ2-7	TRBV30	many	-
TGTGCCAGCAGACCGGACAGGGGGCGCGACTATGGCTACACCTTC	CASRPDRGRDYGYTF	TRBJ1-2	TRBV28	-	TRBD1
TGTGCCAGCAGTCACTCGAGGCAGGGTCGGGAAAAACTGTTTTTT	CASSHSRQGREKLFF	TRBJ1-4	TRBV6-5	-	-
TGTGCCAGCAGCTCCCATAATCTAGCCAAAAACATTCAGTACTTC	CASSSHNLAKNIQYF	TRBJ2-4	TRBV7-2	-	-
TGTGCCAGCAGCTTAGCGAATAGTCGCCATGAGCAGTTCTTC	CASSLANSRHEQFF	TRBJ2-1	TRBV7-2	-	-
TGTGCCAGCAGCCGAGACAGGTCGCGCTACACCTTC	CASSRDRSRYTF	TRBJ1-2	TRBV6-5	-	-
TGTGCCAGCAGTGTCGTAGGCGGAGGCTCCGCTGAAGCTTTCTTT	CASSVVGGGSAEAFF	TRBJ1-1	TRBV2	-	-
TGTGCCAGCAGACGACTTACACGGAACCCCTACTCCTTCTATGGCTACACCTTC	CASRRLTRNPYSFYGYTF	TRBJ1-2	TRBV6-1	-	-
TGCGCCAGCAGCAAGGAAGCCGGGACCTACTACGAGCAGTACTTC	CASSKEAGTYYEQYF	TRBJ2-7	TRBV5-1	-	-
TGCAGCGTTGAAGATATCACCACCCGGGGCTCCTACGAGCAGTACTTC	CSVEDITTRGSYEQYF	TRBJ2-7	TRBV29-1	-	-
TGTGCCAGCAGCTTAGTTGGCGGGGTTCCATCTTCCTACAATGAGCAGTTCTTC	CASSLVGGVPSSYNEQFF	TRBJ2-1	TRBV7-6	-	-
TGCAGTGCTAAACCCAGGGTAGGGTTAACTGAAGCTTTCTTT	CSAKPRVGLTEAFF	TRBJ1-1	TRBV20-1	few	-
TGTGCCAGCAGCTTCTCGGGGGGGGCAGACAATGAGCAGTTCTTC	CASSFSGGADNEQFF	TRBJ2-1	TRBV5-4	-	TRBD2
TGTGCCAGCAGCCAAGATGGAGTACTAGCGGGGAACTACGAGCAGTACTTC	CASSQDGVLAGNYEQYF	TRBJ2-7	TRBV14	-	TRBD2
TGCAGTGCTGCCGCGGGACAGTTGAACTACGAGCAGTACTTC	CSAAAGQLNYEQYF	TRBJ2-7	TRBV20-1	many	-
TGTGCCAGCAGTTACTCGCCAGAGACTAACTATGGCTACACCTTC	CASSYSPETNYGYTF	TRBJ1-2	TRBV6-5	few	-
TGTGCCAGCAGCGGGGCCAAACTTCTCACCGGGGAGCTGTTTTTT	CASSGAKLLTGELFF	TRBJ2-2	TRBV11-2	-	-
TGCAGTGCTAGAGGACAGGTCGGCGAAAAACTGTTTTTT	CSARGQVGEKLFF	TRBJ1-4	TRBV20-1	few	-
TGCGCCAGCAGCTTGGTGGTGTCCGGGACTGAGCAGTTCTTC	CASSLVVSGTEQFF	TRBJ2-1	TRBV5-1	few	-
TGTGCCATCGTTATAGGGGGTTCCGGCACAGATACGCAGTATTTT	CAIVIGGSGTDTQYF	TRBJ2-3	TRBV28	-	-
TGTGCCAGCAGCGGGACTCCCTACAATGAGCAGTTCTTC	CASSGTPYNEQFF	TRBJ2-1	TRBV3-1	-	-
TGCAGTGCTAGAGGCGGGACTAAGAACAATGAGCAGTTCTTC	CSARGGTKNNEQFF	TRBJ2-1	TRBV20-1	few	TRBD2
TGTGCCAGCAGCTTAGGGGTCGGGGGGAACACTGAAGCTTTCTTT	CASSLGVGGNTEAFF	TRBJ1-1	TRBV7-9	-	-
TGCGCCAGCAGTCCCGCTGAGGGGTTTCAGCCCCAGCATTTT	CASSPAEGFQPQHF	TRBJ1-5	TRBV5-1	-	-
TGTGTCAGCAGCCCAAAACCACAGGGGGCGAGTGGCTACACCTTC	CVSSPKPQGASGYTF	TRBJ1-2	TRBV13	few	TRBD1
TGTGCCAGCAGTTACTCATCCCCACTTTACTACGAGCAGTACTTC	CASSYSSPLYYEQYF	TRBJ2-7	TRBV6-2/TRBV6-3	-	-
TGTGCCAGCAGTCGTTTCCGGGACACGTACGAGCAGTACTTC	CASSRFRDTYEQYF	TRBJ2-7	TRBV6-2/TRBV6-3	-	-
TGTGCCAGCAGCGCTCCAGATTACACTGAAGCTTTCTTT	CASSAPDYTEAFF	TRBJ1-1	TRBV7-2	-	-
TGTGCCAGCAGCTTAGGGACAGGAAGGTCTAACGAGCAGTACTTC	CASSLGTGRSNEQYF	TRBJ2-7	TRBV7-8	many	TRBD1
TGTGCCAGCTCACCAGCGGAGACGATGGGCTACGAGCAGTACTTC	CASSPAETMGYEQYF	TRBJ2-7	TRBV18	-	-
TGCAGCTCATCCCAGGCAGGGGCGTCCGAGCAGTACTTC	CSSSQAGASEQYF	TRBJ2-7	TRBV29-1	many	-
TGTGCCAGCAGCTGGCTAATCATAATAGCGGGAGGCTCCTACGAGCAGTACTTC	CASSWLIIIAGGSYEQYF	TRBJ2-7	TRBV5-5	-	TRBD2
TGCGCCAGCAGCGGGCAGGGGACCGCCCCAACTAATGAAAAACTGTTTTTT	CASSGQGTAPTNEKLFF	TRBJ1-4	TRBV4-1	few	-
TGCGCCAGCAGTGAGGGACCGAGATCTAATTCACCCCTCCACTTT	CASSEGPRSNSPLHF	TRBJ1-6	TRBV10-1	-	-
TGTGCCAGCTCACCGGACCTGGGAGCTCGTTACGAGCAGTACTTC	CASSPDLGARYEQYF	TRBJ2-7	TRBV18	-	-
TGTGCCAGCAGCAGCTTGGAGGGACAGGGGTCCTACGAGCAGTACTTC	CASSSLEGQGSYEQYF	TRBJ2-7	TRBV7-9	-	TRBD1
TGTGCCAGCAGCGTCTTCGAATACCAAGAGACCCAGTACTTC	CASSVFEYQETQYF	TRBJ2-5	TRBV7-2	-	-
TGCGCCAGCAGTCAATCGGGGATGAGCACTGAAGCTTTCTTT	CASSQSGMSTEAFF	TRBJ1-1	TRBV5-1	few	-
TGTGCCAGCAGCTTAGGCTCAGCGGCCCTCACAGATACGCAGTATTTT	CASSLGSAALTDTQYF	TRBJ2-3	TRBV7-2	few	-
TGCAGCGTGACGCACACGGGTGTTTCAGAAGCTTTCTTT	CSVTHTGVSEAFF	TRBJ1-1	TRBV29-1	-	-
TGTGCCAGCAGCGCTACTAGCGGGGCTGACTACGAGCAGTACTTC	CASSATSGADYEQYF	TRBJ2-7	TRBV5-5	-	TRBD2
TGCAGTGCTAGAGAGGGACTAGCGGGATCCACAGATACGCAGTATTTT	CSAREGLAGSTDTQYF	TRBJ2-3	TRBV20-1	few	TRBD2
TGTGCCAGCAGCCTGGACGGAGAAAACATTCAGTACTTC	CASSLDGENIQYF	TRBJ2-4	TRBV5-5	-	-
TGTGCCAGTCGTACAGGGGTGGACACAGATACGCAGTATTTT	CASRTGVDTDTQYF	TRBJ2-3	TRBV12-3/TRBV12-4	many	TRBD1
TGCGCCAGCAGCCAAGCAGAGGGTCTCACAGATACGCAGTATTTT	CASSQAEGLTDTQYF	TRBJ2-3	TRBV4-1	-	-
TGCAGCGGACAGGGACGAAGCTCCTACAATGAGCAGTTCTTC	CSGQGRSSYNEQFF	TRBJ2-1	TRBV20-1	few	TRBD1
TGTGCCAGCAGCCCACGTGGGCTAGTTGTCAAAAACATTCAGTACTTC	CASSPRGLVVKNIQYF	TRBJ2-4	TRBV7-2	many	-
TGTGCCAGCAGCCAAGGGACTAGCGCGGCGACCGGGGAGCTGTTTTTT	CASSQGTSAATGELFF	TRBJ2-2	TRBV3-1	-	TRBD2
TGTGCCACCCGTTCTGAGGCGGTGGAGGGGGATACGCAGTATTTT	CATRSEAVEGDTQYF	TRBJ2-3	TRBV15	once	-
TGTGCCATCAGTGAGTCTGCAGAGCAGCCCCAGCATTTT	CAISESAEQPQHF	TRBJ1-5	TRBV10-3	-	-
TGTGCCAGCAGCCAGCTAGCGGGAGATTACACCGGGGAGCTGTTTTTT	CASSQLAGDYTGELFF	TRBJ2-2	TRBV4-2	once	TRBD2
TGTGCCAGCAGCGGCGGTACCCTAGCTGGCAATCAGCCCCAGCATTTT	CASSGGTLAGNQPQHF	TRBJ1-5	TRBV7-8	-	-
TGTGCCAGCTCACCACAGGACAGGGGCGCAAATGAGCAGTTCTTC	CASSPQDRGANEQFF	TRBJ2-1	TRBV18	-	TRBD1
TGTGCCAGCAGCTTAGTATGGCAGGAGGGAGGCTACACCTTC	CASSLVWQEGGYTF	TRBJ1-2	TRBV7-2	many	-
TGTGCCAGCAGGGAGGGGACAGGGCCGTACAACTATGGCTACACCTTC	CASREGTGPYNYGYTF	TRBJ1-2	TRBV2	few	TRBD1
TGTGCCAGCAGATTTTCCGGGACAGGAGGCGGCTACACCTTC	CASRFSGTGGGYTF	TRBJ1-2	TRBV2	-	TRBD1
TGTGCCAGCAGTGACCTAGTTAAGGGTCAAGAGACCCAGTACTTC	CASSDLVKGQETQYF	TRBJ2-5	TRBV25-1	few	-
TGCAGTGCTAGAACCTGGACCACAGATACGCAGTATTTT	CSARTWTTDTQYF	TRBJ2-3	TRBV20-1	-	-
TGCAGTGCTGGCACCCTCGTCGGAAGCGACACAGATACGCAGTATTTT	CSAGTLVGSDTDTQYF	TRBJ2-3	TRBV20-1	many	-
TGTGCCAGCAGTGAAAGCCCCAACAATCAGCCCCAGCATTTT	CASSESPNNQPQHF	TRBJ1-5	TRBV6-1	few	-